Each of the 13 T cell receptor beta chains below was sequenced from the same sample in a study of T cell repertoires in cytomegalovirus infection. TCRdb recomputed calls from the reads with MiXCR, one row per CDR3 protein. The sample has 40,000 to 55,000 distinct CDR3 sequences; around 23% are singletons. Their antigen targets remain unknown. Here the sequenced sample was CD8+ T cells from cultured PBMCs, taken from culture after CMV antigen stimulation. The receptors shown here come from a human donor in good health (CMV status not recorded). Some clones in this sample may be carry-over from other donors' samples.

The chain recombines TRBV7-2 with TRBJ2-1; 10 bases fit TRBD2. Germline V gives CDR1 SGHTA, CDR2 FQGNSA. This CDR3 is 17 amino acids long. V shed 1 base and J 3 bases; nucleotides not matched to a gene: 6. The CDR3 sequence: CASSLEVAGGLYNEQFF. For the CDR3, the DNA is TGTGCCAGCAGCTTAGAAGTAGCGGGGGGCCTCTACAATGAGCAGTTCTTC.

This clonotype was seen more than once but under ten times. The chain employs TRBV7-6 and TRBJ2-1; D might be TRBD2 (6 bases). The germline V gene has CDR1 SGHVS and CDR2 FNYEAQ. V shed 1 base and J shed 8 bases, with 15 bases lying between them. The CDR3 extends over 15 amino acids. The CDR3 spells CASSLVGGVTDEQFF. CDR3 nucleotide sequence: TGTGCCAGCAGCTTAGTGGGCGGGGTCACGGATGAGCAGTTCTTC.

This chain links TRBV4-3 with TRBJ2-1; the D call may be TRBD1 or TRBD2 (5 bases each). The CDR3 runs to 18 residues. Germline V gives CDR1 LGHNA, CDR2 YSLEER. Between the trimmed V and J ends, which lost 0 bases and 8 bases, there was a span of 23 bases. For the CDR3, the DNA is TGCGCCAGCAGCCAAGAAAGTCGCTTGGGCCCCCTGGGGGATGAGCAGTTCTTC. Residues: CASSQESRLGPLGDEQFF.

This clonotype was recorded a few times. For the CDR3, the DNA is TGTGCCAGCAGACTTGGCAGGGAGACCCAGTACTTC. Translating gives CASRLGRETQYF. The chain is built from TRBV7-9 and TRBJ2-5; D ambiguous. The V end lost 6 bases, the J end lost 5 bases, and 10 bases lay between the germline ends. The germline CDR1 and CDR2 sequences are SEHNR and FQNEAQ (reference sequence). The CDR3 extends over 12 amino acids.

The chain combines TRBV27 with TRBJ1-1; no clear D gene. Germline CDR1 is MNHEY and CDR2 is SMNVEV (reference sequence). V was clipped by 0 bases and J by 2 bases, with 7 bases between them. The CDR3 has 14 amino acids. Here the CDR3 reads CASSLSGRNTEAFF. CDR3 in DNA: TGTGCCAGCAGTTTATCAGGGAGAAACACTGAAGCTTTCTTT.

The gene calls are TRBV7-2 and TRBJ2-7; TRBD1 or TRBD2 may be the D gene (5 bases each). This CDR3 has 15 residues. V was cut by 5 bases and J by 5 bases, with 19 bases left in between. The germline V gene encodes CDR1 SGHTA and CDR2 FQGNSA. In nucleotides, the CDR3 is TGTGCCAGCAGCCCCGAGGGGAGAGGTTTCAACGAGCAGTACTTC. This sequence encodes CASSPEGRGFNEQYF. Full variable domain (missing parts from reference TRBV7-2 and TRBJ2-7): GAGVSQSPSNKVTEKGKDVELRCDPISGHTALYWYRQSLGQGLEFLIYFQGNSAPDKSGLPSDRFSAERTGGSVSTLTIQRTQQEDSAVYLCASSPEGRGFNEQYFGPGTRLTVT.

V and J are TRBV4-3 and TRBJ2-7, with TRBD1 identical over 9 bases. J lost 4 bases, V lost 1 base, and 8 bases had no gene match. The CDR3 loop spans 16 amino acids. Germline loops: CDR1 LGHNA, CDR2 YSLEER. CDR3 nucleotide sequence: TGCGCCAGCAGCCAAGGACCGGGACAGGGAGCTTACGAGCAGTACTTC. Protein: CASSQGPGQGAYEQYF.

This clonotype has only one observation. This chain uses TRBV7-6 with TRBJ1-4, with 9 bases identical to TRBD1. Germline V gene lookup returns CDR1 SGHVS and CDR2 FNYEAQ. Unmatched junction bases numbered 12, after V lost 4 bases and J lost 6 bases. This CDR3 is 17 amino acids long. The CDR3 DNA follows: TGTGCCAGCAGCTGGGGAGATCACAGGGGGCCAGATGAAAAACTGTTTTTT. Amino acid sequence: CASSWGDHRGPDEKLFF.

The CDR3 spells CASSPQREPSYEQYF. The CDR3 DNA follows: TGTGCCAGCAGTCCCCAGCGGGAACCCTCCTACGAGCAGTACTTC. V and J are TRBV28 and TRBJ2-7, with 7 positions matching TRBD2. After removal of 5 bases from V and 0 bases from J, the junction contained 7 bases not matched to a gene. There are 15 residues in the CDR3. CDR1 and CDR2 from the germline V gene are MDHEN and SYDVKM.

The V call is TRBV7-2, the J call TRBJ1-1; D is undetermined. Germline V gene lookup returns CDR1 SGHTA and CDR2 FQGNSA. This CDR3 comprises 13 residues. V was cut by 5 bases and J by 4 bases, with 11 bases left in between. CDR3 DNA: TGTGCCAGCAGCCCAACTTACTCCACTGAAGCTTTCTTT. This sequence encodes CASSPTYSTEAFF.

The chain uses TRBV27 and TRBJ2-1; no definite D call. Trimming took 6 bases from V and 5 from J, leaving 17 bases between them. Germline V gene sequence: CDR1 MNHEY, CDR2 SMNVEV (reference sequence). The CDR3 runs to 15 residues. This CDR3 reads CASRARPTLHNEQFF. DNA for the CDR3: TGTGCCAGCAGGGCCCGCCCAACCTTACACAATGAGCAGTTCTTC.

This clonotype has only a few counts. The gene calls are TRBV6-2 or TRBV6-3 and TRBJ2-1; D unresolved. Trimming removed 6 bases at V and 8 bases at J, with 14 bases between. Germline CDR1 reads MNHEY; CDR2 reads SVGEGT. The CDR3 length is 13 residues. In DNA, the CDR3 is TGTGCCAGCAGCTCGAGAGAGTGGGATGAGCAGTTCTTC. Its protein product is CASSSREWDEQFF.

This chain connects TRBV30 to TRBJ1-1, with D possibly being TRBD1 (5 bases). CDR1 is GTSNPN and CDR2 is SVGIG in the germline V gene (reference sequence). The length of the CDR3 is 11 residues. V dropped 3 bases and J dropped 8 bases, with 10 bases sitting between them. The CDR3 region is CAWSQGAEAFF. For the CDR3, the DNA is TGTGCCTGGAGCCAGGGTGCGGAAGCTTTCTTT.